The rows below give T cell receptor beta chains drawn from one sample of a study of OX40 agonist ivuxolimab in advanced cancers. Produced via immunoSEQ multiplex PCR; TCRdb's table is partial and in-frame only. The sample includes over 70,000 clones, 80% to 90% of them seen just once. This specimen consisted of CD4+ or CD8+ T cells sorted from blood, obtained in a trial of the OX40 agonist ivuxolimab. These receptors were collected from an adult with an advanced solid tumor such as melanoma, head and neck, liver or kidney cancer. The CDR3 runs from the conserved cysteine through the conserved F or W. The D gene is left open where the match is weak. The size field is filled for only some rows; it gives once, few, many or a size class.

NA,NA,TRBV4-3,TRBJ2-2,TGCGCCAGCAGGCCACGGCTAGGCACCGGGGAGCTGTTTTTT,CASRPRLGTGELFF
NA,TRBD1,TRBV30,TRBJ2-7,TGTGCCTGGAGTCCGGGCAGACAGGGCTACGAGCAGTACTTC,CAWSPGRQGYEQYF
few,TRBD1,TRBV28,TRBJ2-4,TGTGCCAGCAGGCCAACCGGGACAGGGAGAAACATTCAGTACTTC,CASRPTGTGRNIQYF
NA,NA,TRBV7-8,TRBJ1-3,TGTGCCAGCAGCCCTGGTGGGGTAGTTGGAAACACCATATATTTT,CASSPGGVVGNTIYF
once,TRBD1,TRBV5-5,TRBJ2-7,TGTGCCAGCAGCCCCTCTTTCTTGGGACAGGGGTCGTACGAGCAGTACTTC,CASSPSFLGQGSYEQYF
NA,NA,TRBV14,TRBJ2-3,TGTGCCAGCAGCCAAGATTCGGGGCTGCGCACAGATACGCAGTATTTT,CASSQDSGLRTDTQYF
NA,NA,TRBV19,TRBJ1-1,TGTGCCACTGCACTCCAGGGGACGAACACTGAAGCTTTCTTT,CATALQGTNTEAFF
NA,NA,TRBV7-2,TRBJ2-2,TGTGCCAGCAGCTATGACGGGGCCCCCGGAGAGCTGTTTTTT,CASSYDGAPGELFF
NA,TRBD1,TRBV5-1,TRBJ1-1,TGCGCCAGCACCGACTTCACAGGGGACGACACTGAAGCTTTCTTT,CASTDFTGDDTEAFF
NA,NA,TRBV12-5,TRBJ1-1,TGTGCTAGTGGTTTGGTACTCTCCGGACACCCCGGCGGCACTGAAGCTTTCTTT,CASGLVLSGHPGGTEAFF
NA,NA,TRBV4-3,TRBJ1-2,TGCGCCAGCAGCCAAGTCCATTGGGGGAGATATGGCTACACCTTC,CASSQVHWGRYGYTF
NA,TRBD1,TRBV2,TRBJ1-5,TGTGCCAGCAGGAGGGTCACCGGGACAGGGTATCAGCCCCAGCATTTT,CASRRVTGTGYQPQHF
NA,NA,TRBV28,TRBJ1-4,TGTGCCAGCAGTTCTCAGCCCTACATGGAAAAACTGTTTTTT,CASSSQPYMEKLFF
NA,TRBD1,TRBV15,TRBJ2-7,TGTGCCACCAGCAGAGTCGGCTCACAGGGGGAGCAGTACTTC,CATSRVGSQGEQYF
NA,NA,TRBV6-5,TRBJ1-1,TGTGCCAGCAGCCGAGGGATCCGGGGGACTGAAGCTTTCTTT,CASSRGIRGTEAFF
NA,NA,TRBV4-2,TRBJ1-2,TGTGCCAGCAGCCAAGACAGGGGACATGGCTACACCTTC,CASSQDRGHGYTF
NA,NA,TRBV18,TRBJ1-5,TGTGCCAGCTCACCAGAGTTCAGCAATCAGCCCCAGCATTTT,CASSPEFSNQPQHF
NA,NA,TRBV6-5,TRBJ2-1,TGTGCCAGCAGTTACGGTACATGGGGGTTCAATGAGCAGTTCTTC,CASSYGTWGFNEQFF
NA,NA,TRBV25-1,TRBJ1-2,TGTGCCAGCAGTGAAGAACCAGAGACCTATGGCTACACCTTC,CASSEEPETYGYTF
NA,NA,TRBV29-1,TRBJ1-2,TGCAGCGTCCAAAACGGGGGGGTGGACTACACCTTC,CSVQNGGVDYTF
NA,TRBD1,TRBV6-1,TRBJ2-5,TGTGCCAGCAGTGATGGGACAGGGAGACAAGAGACCCAGTACTTC,CASSDGTGRQETQYF
NA,NA,TRBV7-6,TRBJ2-5,TGTGCCAGCAGCCCGAGAGTGTCCGGGCGGGGTACATTCGTGGAGACCCAGTACTTC,CASSPRVSGRGTFVETQYF
NA,NA,TRBV11-2,TRBJ2-7,TGTGCCAGCAGTCTAAGCTACACTCCCTACGAGCAGTACTTC,CASSLSYTPYEQYF
NA,NA,TRBV27,TRBJ2-7,TGTGCCAGCAGTTTATCGCGTTCGAAGGCATCCTTCTCCTACGAGCAGTACTTC,CASSLSRSKASFSYEQYF
NA,NA,TRBV9,TRBJ2-5,TGTGCCAGCAGCGTAGGACAGGTCCTCCAAGAGACCCAGTACTTC,CASSVGQVLQETQYF
NA,NA,TRBV28,TRBJ1-1,TGTGCCAGCAGTCGTGACAGGCCCGAGAACACTGAAGCTTTCTTT,CASSRDRPENTEAFF
NA,NA,TRBV27,TRBJ2-1,TGTGCCAGCAGTTTTTCTCGACTATCCTACAATGAGCAGTTCTTC,CASSFSRLSYNEQFF
NA,NA,TRBV11-2,TRBJ1-5,TGTGCCAGCAGCTTATCATCAGAGGTCCATCAGCCCCAGCATTTT,CASSLSSEVHQPQHF
NA,NA,TRBV5-5,TRBJ1-1,TGTGCCAGCAGCTTGGACAGGTTTCGGGCTTTCTTT,CASSLDRFRAFF
NA,NA,TRBV7-9,TRBJ2-7,TGTGCCAGCAGCTTAGAGGCCGCGTACGAGCAGTACTTC,CASSLEAAYEQYF
NA,NA,TRBV5-4,TRBJ2-7,TGTGCCAGCGGACCGCAGGGGGAGGCCTACGAGCAGTACTTC,CASGPQGEAYEQYF
NA,NA,TRBV5-4,TRBJ2-5,TGTGCCAGCAGCTTAGGCAGGCCCCAGACCCAGTACTTC,CASSLGRPQTQYF
once,TRBD1,TRBV5-1,TRBJ1-1,TGCGCCAGCAGCTTCACAGGGGGCGGTGAAGCTTTCTTT,CASSFTGGGEAFF
NA,TRBD2,TRBV5-4,TRBJ2-7,TGTGCCAGCAGCTTGACTAGCGGGGCGTACGAGCAGTACTTC,CASSLTSGAYEQYF
few,TRBD1,TRBV7-9,TRBJ2-1,TGTGCCAGCAGCCTCCGGACAGGGGTCCACAATGAGCAGTTCTTC,CASSLRTGVHNEQFF
NA,NA,TRBV5-1,TRBJ1-5,TGCGCCAGCAGCTTGGACCCAGGGTATAGCAATCAGCCCCAGCATTTT,CASSLDPGYSNQPQHF
NA,NA,TRBV7-9,TRBJ1-2,TGTGCCAGCAGCTCCGGGTACTATGGCTACACCTTC,CASSSGYYGYTF
NA,NA,TRBV7-2,TRBJ1-5,TGTGCCAGCAGCCCAACCGGGGCATACAATCAGCCCCAGCATTTT,CASSPTGAYNQPQHF
NA,NA,TRBV7-8,TRBJ2-7,TGTGCCAGCAGCTTAGGGGACGGTGCCTACGAGCAGTACTTC,CASSLGDGAYEQYF
NA,TRBD2,TRBV6-4,TRBJ2-2,TGTGCCAGCACCCCTGGACTAGTGAGCACCGGGGAGCTGTTTTTT,CASTPGLVSTGELFF